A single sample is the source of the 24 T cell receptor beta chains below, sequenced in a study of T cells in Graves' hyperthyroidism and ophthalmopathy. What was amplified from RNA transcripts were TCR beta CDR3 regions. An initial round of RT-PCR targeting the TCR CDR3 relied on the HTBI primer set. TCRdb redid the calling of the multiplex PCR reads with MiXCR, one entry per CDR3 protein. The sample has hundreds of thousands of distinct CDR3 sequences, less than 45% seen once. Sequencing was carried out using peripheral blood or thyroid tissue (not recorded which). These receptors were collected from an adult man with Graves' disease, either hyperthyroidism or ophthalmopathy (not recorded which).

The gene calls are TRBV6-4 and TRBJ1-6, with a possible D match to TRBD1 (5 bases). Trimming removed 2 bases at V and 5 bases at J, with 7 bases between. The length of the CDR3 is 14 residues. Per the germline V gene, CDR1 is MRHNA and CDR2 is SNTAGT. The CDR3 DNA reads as TGTGCCAGCAGTGACCCGGGACATAATTCACCCCTCCACTTT. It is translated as CASSDPGHNSPLHF.

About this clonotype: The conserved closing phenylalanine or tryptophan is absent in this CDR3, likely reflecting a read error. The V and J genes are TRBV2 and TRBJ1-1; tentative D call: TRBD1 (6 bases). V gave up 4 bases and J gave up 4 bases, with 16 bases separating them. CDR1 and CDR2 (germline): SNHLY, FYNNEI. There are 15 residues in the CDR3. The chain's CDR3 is CASSVRRGAFTEAFL. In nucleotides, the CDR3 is TGTGCCAGCAGTGTTCGTCGGGGGGCATTCACTGAAGCTTTCTTA.

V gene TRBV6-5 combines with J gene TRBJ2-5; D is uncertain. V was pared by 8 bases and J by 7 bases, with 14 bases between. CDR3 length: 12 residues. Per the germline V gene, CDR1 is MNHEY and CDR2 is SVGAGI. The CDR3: CASWEGRGTQYF. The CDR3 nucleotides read TGTGCCAGCTGGGAAGGCCGTGGGACCCAGTACTTC.

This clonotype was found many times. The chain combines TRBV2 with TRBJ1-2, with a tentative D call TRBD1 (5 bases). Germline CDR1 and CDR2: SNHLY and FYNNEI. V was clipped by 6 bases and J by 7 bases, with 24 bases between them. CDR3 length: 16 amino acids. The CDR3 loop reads CASSQEGAGLQVGYTF. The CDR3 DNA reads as TGTGCCAGCAGCCAAGAAGGCGCAGGGCTTCAAGTTGGCTACACCTTC.

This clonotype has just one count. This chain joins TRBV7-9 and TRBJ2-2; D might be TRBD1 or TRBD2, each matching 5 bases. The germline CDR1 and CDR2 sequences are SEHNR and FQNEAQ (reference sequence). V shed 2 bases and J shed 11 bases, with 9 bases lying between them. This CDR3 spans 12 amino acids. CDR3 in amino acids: CASSLWDGELFF. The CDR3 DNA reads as TGTGCCAGCAGCTTATGGGACGGTGAGCTGTTTTTT.

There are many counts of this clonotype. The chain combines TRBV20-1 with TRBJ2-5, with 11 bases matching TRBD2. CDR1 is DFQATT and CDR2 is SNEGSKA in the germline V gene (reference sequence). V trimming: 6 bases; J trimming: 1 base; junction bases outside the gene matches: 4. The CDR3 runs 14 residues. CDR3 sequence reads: CSAVGTSGQETQYF. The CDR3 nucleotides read TGCAGTGCCGTTGGGACTAGCGGCCAAGAGACCCAGTACTTC.

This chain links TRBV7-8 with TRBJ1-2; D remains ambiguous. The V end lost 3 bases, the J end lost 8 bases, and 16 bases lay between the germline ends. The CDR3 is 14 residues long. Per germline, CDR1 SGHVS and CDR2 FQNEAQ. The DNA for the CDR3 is TGTGCCAGCAGCTTTTCCGACACGGCCGGAGGCTACACCTTC. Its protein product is CASSFSDTAGGYTF.

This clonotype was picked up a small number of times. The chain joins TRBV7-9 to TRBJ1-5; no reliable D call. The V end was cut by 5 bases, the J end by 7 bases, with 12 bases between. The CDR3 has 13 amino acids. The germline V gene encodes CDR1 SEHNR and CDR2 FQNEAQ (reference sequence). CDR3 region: CASSGGSGQPQHF. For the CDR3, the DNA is TGTGCCAGCAGCGGAGGATCGGGCCAGCCCCAGCATTTT.

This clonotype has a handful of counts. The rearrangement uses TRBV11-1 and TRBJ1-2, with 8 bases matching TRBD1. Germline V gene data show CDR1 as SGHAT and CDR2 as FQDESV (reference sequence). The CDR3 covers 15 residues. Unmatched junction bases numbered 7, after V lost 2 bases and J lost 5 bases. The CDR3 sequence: CASSLNAGTGYGYTF. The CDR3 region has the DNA TGTGCCAGCAGCTTAAACGCCGGGACAGGTTATGGCTACACCTTC.

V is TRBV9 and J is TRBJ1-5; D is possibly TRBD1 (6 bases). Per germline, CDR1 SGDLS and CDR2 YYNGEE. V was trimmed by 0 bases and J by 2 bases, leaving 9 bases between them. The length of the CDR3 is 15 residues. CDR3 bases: TGTGCCAGCAGCGTAGAACCAGGGGGCAATCAGCCCCAGCATTTT. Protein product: CASSVEPGGNQPQHF. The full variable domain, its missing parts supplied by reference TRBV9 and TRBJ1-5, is DSGVTQTPKHLITATGQRVTLRCSPRSGDLSVYWYQQSLDQGLQFLIQYYNGEERAKGNILERFSAQQFPDLHSELNLSSLELGDSALYFCASSVEPGGNQPQHFGDGTRLSIL.

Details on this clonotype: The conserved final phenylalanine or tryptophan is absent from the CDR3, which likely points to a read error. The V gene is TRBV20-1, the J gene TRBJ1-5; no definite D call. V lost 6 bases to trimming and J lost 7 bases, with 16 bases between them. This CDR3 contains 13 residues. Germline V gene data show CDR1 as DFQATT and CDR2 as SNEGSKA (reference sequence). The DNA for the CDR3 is TGCAGTGCAATGGGTACCTCCGAGCAGCCCCAGCATCTT. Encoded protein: CSAMGTSEQPQHL.

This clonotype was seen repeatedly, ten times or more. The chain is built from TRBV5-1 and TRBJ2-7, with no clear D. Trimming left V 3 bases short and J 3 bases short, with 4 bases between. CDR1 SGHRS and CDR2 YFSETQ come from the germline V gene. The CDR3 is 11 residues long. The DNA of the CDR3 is TGCGCCAGCAGCTCGTTCTACGAGCAGTACTTC. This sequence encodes CASSSFYEQYF.

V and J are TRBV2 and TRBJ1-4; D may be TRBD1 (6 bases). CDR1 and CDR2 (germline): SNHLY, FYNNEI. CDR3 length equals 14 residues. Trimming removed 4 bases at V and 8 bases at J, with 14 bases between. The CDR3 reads CASSGMRQDEKLFF. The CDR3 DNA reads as TGTGCCAGCAGTGGTATGAGACAGGACGAAAAACTGTTTTTT.

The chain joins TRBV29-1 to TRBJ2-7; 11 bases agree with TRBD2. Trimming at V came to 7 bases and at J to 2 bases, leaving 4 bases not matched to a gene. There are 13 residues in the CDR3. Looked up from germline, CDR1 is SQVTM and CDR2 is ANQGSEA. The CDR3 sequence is CSGGSGRAYEQYF. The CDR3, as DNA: TGCAGCGGTGGTAGCGGGAGGGCCTACGAGCAGTACTTC.

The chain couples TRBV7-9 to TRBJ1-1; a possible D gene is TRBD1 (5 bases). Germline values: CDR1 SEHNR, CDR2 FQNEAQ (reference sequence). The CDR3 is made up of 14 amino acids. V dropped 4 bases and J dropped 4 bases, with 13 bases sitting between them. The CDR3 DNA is TGTGCCAGCAGCTCGGATCGGGGGGTCACTGAAGCTTTCTTT. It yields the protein CASSSDRGVTEAFF.

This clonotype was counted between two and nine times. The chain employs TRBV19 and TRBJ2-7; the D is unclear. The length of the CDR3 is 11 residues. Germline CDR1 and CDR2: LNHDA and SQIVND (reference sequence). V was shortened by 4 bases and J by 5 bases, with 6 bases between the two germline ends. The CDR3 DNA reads TGTGCCAGTAGTAGCTATGACGAGCAGTACTTC. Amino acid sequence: CASSSYDEQYF. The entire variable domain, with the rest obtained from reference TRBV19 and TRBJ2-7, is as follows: DGGITQSPKYLFRKEGQNVTLSCEQNLNHDAMYWYRQDPGQGLRLIYYSQIVNDFQKGDIAEGYSVSREKKESFPLTVTSAQKNPTAFYLCASSSYDEQYFGPGTRLTVT.

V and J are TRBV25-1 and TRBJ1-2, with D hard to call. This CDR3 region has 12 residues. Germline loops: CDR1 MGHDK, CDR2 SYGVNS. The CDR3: CARGSHNYGYTF. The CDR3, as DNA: TGTGCTAGAGGATCCCATAACTATGGCTACACCTTC.

In DNA form, the CDR3 reads TGTGCCAGCAGCCTGACGGGGGGCGCGGGTGATGGCTACACCTTC. It translates to CASSLTGGAGDGYTF. V and J are TRBV2 and TRBJ1-2; D perhaps matches TRBD1 (6 bases). The CDR3 loop spans 15 amino acids. V was cut by 6 bases and J by 6 bases, with 20 bases left in between. Germline V lookup: CDR1 SNHLY, CDR2 FYNNEI.

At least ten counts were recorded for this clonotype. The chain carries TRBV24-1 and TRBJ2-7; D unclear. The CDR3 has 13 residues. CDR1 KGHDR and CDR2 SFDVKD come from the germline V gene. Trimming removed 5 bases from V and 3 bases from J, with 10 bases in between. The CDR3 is CATSAGGFYEQYF. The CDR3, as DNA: TGTGCCACCAGTGCCGGCGGATTCTACGAGCAGTACTTC.

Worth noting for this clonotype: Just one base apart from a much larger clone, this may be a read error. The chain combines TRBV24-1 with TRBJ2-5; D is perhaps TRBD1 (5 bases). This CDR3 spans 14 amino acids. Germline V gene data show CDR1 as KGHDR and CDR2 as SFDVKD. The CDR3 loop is CTTSDTGRQETQYF. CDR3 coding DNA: TGTACCACCAGTGACACAGGTCGGCAAGAGACCCAGTACTTC.

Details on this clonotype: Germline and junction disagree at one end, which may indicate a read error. The CDR3 reads CASSESLGLNTEAFF. Written as DNA, the CDR3 is TGTGCCAGCAGTGAATCACTGGGTTTGAACACTGAAGCTTTCTTT. V usage is TRBV10-2 and J usage is TRBJ1-1; D unresolved. Per germline, CDR1 WSHSY and CDR2 SAAADI. The CDR3 loop spans 15 amino acids.

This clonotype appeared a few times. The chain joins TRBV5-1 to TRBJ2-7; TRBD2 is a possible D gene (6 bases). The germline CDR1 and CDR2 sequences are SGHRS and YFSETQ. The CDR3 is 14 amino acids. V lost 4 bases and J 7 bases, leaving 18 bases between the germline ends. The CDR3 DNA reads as TGCGCCAGCAGCGCCGGGACTCTAGTTCAGGAGCAGTACTTC. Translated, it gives CASSAGTLVQEQYF.

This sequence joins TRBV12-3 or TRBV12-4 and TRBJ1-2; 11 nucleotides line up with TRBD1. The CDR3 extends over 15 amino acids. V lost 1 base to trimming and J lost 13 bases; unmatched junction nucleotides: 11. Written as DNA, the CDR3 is TGTGCCAGCAGTTTAGGAGGGTTCGGGACAGGGGGGTTCACCTTC. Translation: CASSLGGFGTGGFTF.

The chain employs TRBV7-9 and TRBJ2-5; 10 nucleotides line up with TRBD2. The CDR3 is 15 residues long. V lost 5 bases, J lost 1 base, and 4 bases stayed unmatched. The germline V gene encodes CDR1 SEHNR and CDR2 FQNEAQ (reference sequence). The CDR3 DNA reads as TGTGCCAGCAGCCGTAGCGGGGGGCCCCAAGAGACCCAGTACTTC. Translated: CASSRSGGPQETQYF.